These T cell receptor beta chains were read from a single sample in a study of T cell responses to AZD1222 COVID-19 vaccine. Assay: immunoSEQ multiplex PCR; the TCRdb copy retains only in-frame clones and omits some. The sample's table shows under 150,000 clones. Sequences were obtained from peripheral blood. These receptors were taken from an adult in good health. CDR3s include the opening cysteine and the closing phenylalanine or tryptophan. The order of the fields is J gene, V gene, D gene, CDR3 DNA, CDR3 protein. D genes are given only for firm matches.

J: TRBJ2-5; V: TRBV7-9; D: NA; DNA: TGTGCCAGCGCTGGGGGAGGCGAGACCCAGTACTTC; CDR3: CASAGGGETQYF
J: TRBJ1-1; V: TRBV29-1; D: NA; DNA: TGCAGCGTCGGTCGTCCAGGCACTGAAGCTTTCTTT; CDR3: CSVGRPGTEAFF
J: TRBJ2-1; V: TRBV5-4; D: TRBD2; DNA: TGTGCCAGCAGCCCCGGGGGGGCATCCTACAATGAGCAGTTCTTC; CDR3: CASSPGGASYNEQFF
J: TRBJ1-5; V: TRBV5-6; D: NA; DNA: TGTGCCAGCAGCCAATACGCAGCGAGCAATCAGCCCCAGCATTTT; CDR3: CASSQYAASNQPQHF
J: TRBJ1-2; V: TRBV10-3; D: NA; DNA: TGTGCCATCAGGGCAGACAGTTTGGGGTTAAGCTATGGCTACACCTTC; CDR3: CAIRADSLGLSYGYTF
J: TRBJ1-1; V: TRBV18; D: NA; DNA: TGTGCCAGCTCGACAACTAAGGGGACTGAAGCTTTCTTT; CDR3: CASSTTKGTEAFF
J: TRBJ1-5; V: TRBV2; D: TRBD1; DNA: TGTGCCAGCACAACTACACCGGGACAGGGTAGCAATCAGCCCCAGCATTTT; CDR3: CASTTTPGQGSNQPQHF
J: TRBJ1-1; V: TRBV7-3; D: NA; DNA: TGTGCCAGCAGCTTTGGAGGGGTGACTGAAGCTTTCTTT; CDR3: CASSFGGVTEAFF
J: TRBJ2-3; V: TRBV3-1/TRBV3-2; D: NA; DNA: TGTGCCAGCAGCCGTACTTTATCTAGCACAGATACGCAGTATTTT; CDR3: CASSRTLSSTDTQYF
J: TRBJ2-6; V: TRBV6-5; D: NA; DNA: TGTGCCAGCGGGAACCGGTATTCGGGGGCCAACGTCCTGACTTTC; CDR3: CASGNRYSGANVLTF
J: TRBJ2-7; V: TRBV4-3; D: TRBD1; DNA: TGCGCCAGCAGCCAAGCCCCGGGACAGCCCTACGAGCAGTACTTC; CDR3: CASSQAPGQPYEQYF
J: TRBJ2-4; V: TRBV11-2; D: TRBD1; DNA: TGTGCCAGCAGCACAATACAGGGGAGCAAAAACATTCAGTACTTC; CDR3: CASSTIQGSKNIQYF
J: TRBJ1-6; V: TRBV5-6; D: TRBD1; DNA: TGTGCCAGCAGCTCGACAGGGGACTCACCCCTCCACTTT; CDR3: CASSSTGDSPLHF
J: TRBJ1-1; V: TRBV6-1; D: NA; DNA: TGTGCCAGCAGTGACAGAAAAGGGTACACTGAAGCTTTCTTT; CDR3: CASSDRKGYTEAFF
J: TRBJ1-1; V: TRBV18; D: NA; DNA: TGTGCCAGCTCATCGACACTGGACGGTGAAGCTTTCTTT; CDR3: CASSSTLDGEAFF
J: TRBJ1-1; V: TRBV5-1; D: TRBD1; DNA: TGCGCCAGCAGCTTGGGCCCGACAGGGGAGGGCACTGAAGCTTTCTTT; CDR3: CASSLGPTGEGTEAFF
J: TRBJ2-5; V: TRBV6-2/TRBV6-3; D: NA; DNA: TGTGCCAGCAGTTACGCGGAGACCCAGTACTTC; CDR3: CASSYAETQYF
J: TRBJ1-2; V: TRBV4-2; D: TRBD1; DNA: TGTGCCAGCAGCCGTCTGGGACAGGGGAATAACTATGGCTACACCTTC; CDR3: CASSRLGQGNNYGYTF
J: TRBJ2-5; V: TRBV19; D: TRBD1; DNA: TGTGCCAGTAAGAACGACAGGGGCCAAGAGACCCAGTACTTC; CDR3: CASKNDRGQETQYF
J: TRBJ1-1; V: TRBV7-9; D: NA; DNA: TGTGCCAGCAGCCCCCGGGGGAACAGGCGGTACACTGAAGCTTTCTTT; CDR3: CASSPRGNRRYTEAFF
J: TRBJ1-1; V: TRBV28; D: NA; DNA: TGTGCCAGCAGTTTAAGGTTTCCCACTGAAGCTTTCTTT; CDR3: CASSLRFPTEAFF
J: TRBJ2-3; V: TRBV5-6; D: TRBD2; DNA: TGTGCCAGCAGTTCCCCCCCAAGGGCGGGGAGGGAAGATACGCAGTATTTT; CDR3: CASSSPPRAGREDTQYF
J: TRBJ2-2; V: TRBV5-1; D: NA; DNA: TGCGCCAGCAGCTTGGCCGGGACCCCGAACACCGGGGAGCTGTTTTTT; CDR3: CASSLAGTPNTGELFF
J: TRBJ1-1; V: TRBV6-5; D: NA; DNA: TGTGCCAGCAGGACCGGGCCCCACACTGAAGCTTTCTTT; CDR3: CASRTGPHTEAFF
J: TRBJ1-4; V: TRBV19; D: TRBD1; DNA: TGTGCCAGTAGTGTATATTCCGGGACAGTAAATGAAAAACTGTTTTTT; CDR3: CASSVYSGTVNEKLFF
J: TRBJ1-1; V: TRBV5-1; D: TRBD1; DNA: TGCGCCAGCCGACCAGACAGGGGAAGGTTAGTGAACACTGAAGCTTTCTTT; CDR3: CASRPDRGRLVNTEAFF
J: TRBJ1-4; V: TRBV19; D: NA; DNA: TGTGCCAGTAGTACCCCCCAGACATTTGCAACTAATGAAAAACTGTTTTTT; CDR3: CASSTPQTFATNEKLFF
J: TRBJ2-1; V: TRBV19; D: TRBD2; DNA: TGTGCCAGTGGGCCCCGGGGGGGACGCGACAATGAGCAGTTCTTC; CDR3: CASGPRGGRDNEQFF
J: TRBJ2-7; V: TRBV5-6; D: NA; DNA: TGTGCCCAACGTACACGGGACAATTCCTACGAGCAGTACTTC; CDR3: CAQRTRDNSYEQYF